This T cell receptor (beta chain) is from a study of human T cells and chemical hapten exposure. The germline V gene has CDR1 SQVTM and CDR2 ANQGSEA. CDR3 size: 10 residues. Trimming stripped 6 bases from V and 12 bases from J, with 14 bases between. Documented time point: patch test 2, 6 weeks after DPC sensitization. Treatment indicated: therapeutic diphenylcyclopropenone sensitization with weekly scalp DPC. TCRdb re-derived calls from the RACE reads in MiXCR, one entry per CDR3 protein. This table has 330,000 or so distinct CDR3 sequences, about 6% appearing once. This clonotype was detected many times.

The source was whole blood, collected in connection with sensitization to the hapten diphenylcyclopropenone (DPC). The chain recombines TRBV29-1 with TRBJ1-1; D gene uncertain. The clonotype originates from a woman under 30 with alopecia areata. Some clones in this sample may be carry-over from other donors' samples. In DNA, the CDR3 is TGCAGCGTGGCTGAGCAGGTATCTTTCTTT. The encoded protein is CSVAEQVSFF.